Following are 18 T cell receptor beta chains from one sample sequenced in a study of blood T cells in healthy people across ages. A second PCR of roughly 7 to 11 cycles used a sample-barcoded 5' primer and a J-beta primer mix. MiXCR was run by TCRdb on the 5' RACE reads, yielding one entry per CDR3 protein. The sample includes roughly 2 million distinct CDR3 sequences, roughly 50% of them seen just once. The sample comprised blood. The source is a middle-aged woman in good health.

CDR3 residues: CASTDPSNGYTF. The CDR3 nucleotides are TGTGCCAGCACGGACCCTTCTAATGGCTACACCTTC. The rearrangement uses TRBV5-5 and TRBJ1-2; D not certain. This CDR3 spans 12 amino acids. The ends were cut back, 6 bases at V and 6 bases at J, with 12 bases in the middle. Per germline, CDR1 SGHKS and CDR2 YYEKEE (reference sequence). The variable domain in full, completed from reference TRBV5-5 and TRBJ1-2, reads DAGVTQSPTHLIKTRGQQVTLRCSPISGHKSVSWYQQVLGQGPQFIFQYYEKEERGRGNFPDRFSARQFPNYSSELNVNALLLGDSALYLCASTDPSNGYTFGSGTRLTVV.

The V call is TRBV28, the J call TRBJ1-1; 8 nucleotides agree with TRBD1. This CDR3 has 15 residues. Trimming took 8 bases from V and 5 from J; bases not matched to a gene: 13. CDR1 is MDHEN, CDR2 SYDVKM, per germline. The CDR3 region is CASDTTSTGGTEAFF. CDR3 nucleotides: TGTGCCAGCGACACAACGTCTACAGGGGGTACTGAAGCTTTCTTT.

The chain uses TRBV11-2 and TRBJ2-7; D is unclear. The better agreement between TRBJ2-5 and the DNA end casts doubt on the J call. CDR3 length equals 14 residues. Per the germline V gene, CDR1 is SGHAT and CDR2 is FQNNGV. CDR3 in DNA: TGTGCCAGCAGCCCGACCCCGGTTGGAGAGACCCAGTACTTC. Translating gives CASSPTPVGETQYF.

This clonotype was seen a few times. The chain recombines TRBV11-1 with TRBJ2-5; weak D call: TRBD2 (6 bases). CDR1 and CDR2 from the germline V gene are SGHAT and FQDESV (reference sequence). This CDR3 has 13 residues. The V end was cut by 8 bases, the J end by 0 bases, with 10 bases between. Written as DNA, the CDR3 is TGTGCCAGCGGGGGAGGAGACCAAGAGACCCAGTACTTC. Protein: CASGGGDQETQYF.

The DNA of the CDR3 is TGTGCCAGCACCCCCTACGGGGGGGCGACAGATACGCAGTATTTT. It yields the protein CASTPYGGATDTQYF. V and J are TRBV27 and TRBJ2-3; 8 nucleotides align to TRBD2. V was clipped by 7 bases and J by 3 bases; unmatched bases: 9. The CDR3 contains 15 residues. The germline V gene encodes CDR1 MNHEY and CDR2 SMNVEV (reference sequence).

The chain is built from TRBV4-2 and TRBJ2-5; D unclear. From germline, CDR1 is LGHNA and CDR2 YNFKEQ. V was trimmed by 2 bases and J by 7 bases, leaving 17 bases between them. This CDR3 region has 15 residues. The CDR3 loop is CASSQRGPAGVTQYF. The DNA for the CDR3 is TGTGCCAGCAGCCAACGAGGACCAGCAGGCGTGACCCAGTACTTC.

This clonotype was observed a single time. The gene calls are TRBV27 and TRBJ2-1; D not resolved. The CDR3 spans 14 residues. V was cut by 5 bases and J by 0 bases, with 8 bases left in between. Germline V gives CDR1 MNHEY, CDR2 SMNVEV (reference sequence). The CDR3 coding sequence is TGTGCCAGCAGTGCTGTGGGCTCCTACAATGAGCAGTTCTTC. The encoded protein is CASSAVGSYNEQFF.

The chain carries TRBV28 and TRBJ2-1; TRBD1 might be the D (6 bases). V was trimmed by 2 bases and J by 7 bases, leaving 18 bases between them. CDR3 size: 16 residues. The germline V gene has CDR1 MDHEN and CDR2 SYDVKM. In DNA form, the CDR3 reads TGTGCCAGCAGTTTAGGATTTGGACAGACGGGGAATGAGCAGTTCTTC. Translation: CASSLGFGQTGNEQFF.

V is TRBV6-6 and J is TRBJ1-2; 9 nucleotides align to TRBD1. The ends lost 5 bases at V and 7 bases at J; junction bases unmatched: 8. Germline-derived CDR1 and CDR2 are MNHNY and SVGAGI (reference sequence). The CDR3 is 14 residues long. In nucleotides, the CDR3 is TGTGCCAGCAGTCCACAGGGGGCATATTTTGGCTACACCTTC. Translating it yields CASSPQGAYFGYTF.

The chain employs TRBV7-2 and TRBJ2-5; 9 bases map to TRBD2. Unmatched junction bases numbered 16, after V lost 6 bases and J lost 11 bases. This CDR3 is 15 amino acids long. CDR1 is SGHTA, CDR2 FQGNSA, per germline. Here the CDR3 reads CASSTRGGGAHEQYF. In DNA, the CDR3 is TGTGCCAGCAGTACTCGGGGCGGGGGGGCGCATGAGCAGTACTTC.

DNA for the CDR3: TGTGCCAGCAGTTTAACGCCCCGCGGAAGGGGGTCTCCTAATGAAAAACTGTTTTTT. It is translated as CASSLTPRGRGSPNEKLFF. The chain uses TRBV27 and TRBJ1-4; TRBD1 is a possible D gene (6 bases). Germline V lookup: CDR1 MNHEY, CDR2 SMNVEV (reference sequence). This CDR3 comprises 19 residues. Trimming removed 2 bases at V and 3 bases at J, with 22 bases between.

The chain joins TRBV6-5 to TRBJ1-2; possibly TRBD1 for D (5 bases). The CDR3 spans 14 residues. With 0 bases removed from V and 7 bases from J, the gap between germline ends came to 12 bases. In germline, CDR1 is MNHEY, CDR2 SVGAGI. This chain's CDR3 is CASSYSFQGGGYTF. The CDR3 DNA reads TGTGCCAGCAGTTACTCCTTCCAGGGCGGTGGCTACACCTTC.

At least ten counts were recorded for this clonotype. The DNA for the CDR3 is TGCAGCGCCTCCCGAGCCCAAGAGACCCAGTACTTC. Translation gives CSASRAQETQYF. V and J are TRBV20-1 and TRBJ2-5, with D hard to call. Germline V gives CDR1 DFQATT, CDR2 SNEGSKA (reference sequence). This CDR3 is built from 12 residues.

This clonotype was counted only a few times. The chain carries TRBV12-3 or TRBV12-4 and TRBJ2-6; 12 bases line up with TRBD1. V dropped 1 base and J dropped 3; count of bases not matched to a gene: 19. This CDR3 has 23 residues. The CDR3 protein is CASSLVVWAPGTGGADGANVLTF. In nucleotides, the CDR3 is TGTGCCAGCAGTTTAGTGGTTTGGGCACCAGGGACAGGGGGCGCGGATGGGGCCAACGTCCTGACTTTC.

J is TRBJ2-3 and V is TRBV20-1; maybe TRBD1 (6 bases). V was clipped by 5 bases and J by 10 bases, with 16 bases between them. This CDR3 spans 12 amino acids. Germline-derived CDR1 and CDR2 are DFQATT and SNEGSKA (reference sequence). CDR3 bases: TGCAGTGCTTACTCACAGGGTAACGCGCAGTATTTT. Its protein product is CSAYSQGNAQYF.

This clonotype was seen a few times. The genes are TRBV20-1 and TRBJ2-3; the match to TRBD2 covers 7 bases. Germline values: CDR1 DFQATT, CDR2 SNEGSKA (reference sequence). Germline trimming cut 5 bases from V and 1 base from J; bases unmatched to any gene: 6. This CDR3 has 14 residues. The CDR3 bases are TGCAGTGCTCCCTGGGACTACCGCACAGATACGCAGTATTTT. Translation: CSAPWDYRTDTQYF.

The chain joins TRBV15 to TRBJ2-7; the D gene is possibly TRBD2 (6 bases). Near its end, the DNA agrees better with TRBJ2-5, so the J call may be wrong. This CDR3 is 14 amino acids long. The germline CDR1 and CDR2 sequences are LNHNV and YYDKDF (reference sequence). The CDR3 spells CATSSGGTGETQYF. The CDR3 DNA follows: TGTGCCACCAGCAGTGGAGGGACGGGAGAGACCCAGTACTTC.

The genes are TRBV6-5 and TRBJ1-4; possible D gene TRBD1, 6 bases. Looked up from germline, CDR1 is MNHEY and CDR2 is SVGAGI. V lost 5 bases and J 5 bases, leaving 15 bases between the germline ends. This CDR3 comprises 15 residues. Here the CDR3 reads CASSTTGQINEKLFF. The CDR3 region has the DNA TGTGCCAGCAGTACGACAGGACAAATAAATGAAAAACTGTTTTTT.